These 28 T cell receptor beta chains were all obtained from the same sample, sequenced in a study of CD8+CD57+ T cells in acquired aplastic anemia. According to the study, genomic DNA was the template for TCR beta VDJ and CDR3 profiling. One entry per CDR3 protein, called by TCRdb with MiXCR from the reads. The data show about 270,000 distinct CDR3 sequences, with roughly 50% seen just once and less than 10% held by the top ten. Sequenced: sorted CD4+, CD8+, or CD8+CD57+ T cells (not recorded which) from PBMCs. All receptors derive from a human donor with severe aplastic anemia or a healthy control (not recorded which).

A remark on this clonotype: A much larger clone lies a single base off, so this may be a read error. This rearrangement joins TRBV2 to TRBJ1-1; possible D gene TRBD1, 5 bases. The CDR3 has 15 amino acids. Germline CDR1 reads SNHLY; CDR2 reads FYNNEI. This CDR3 reads CDSSEKWGRNTEAFF. CDR3 nucleotide sequence: TGTGACAGCAGTGAAAAATGGGGCCGGAACACTGAAGCTTTCTTT.

This clonotype came up a few times. The chain joins TRBV3-1 to TRBJ1-4, with D unresolved. The CDR3 extends over 13 amino acids. Germline V CDR1 and CDR2: LGHDT, YNNKEL (reference sequence). The V end was cut by 3 bases, the J end by 7 bases, with 9 bases between. CDR3 sequence reads: CASSQFLSEKLFF. CDR3 in DNA: TGTGCCAGCAGCCAGTTCCTCTCTGAAAAACTGTTTTTT.

This clonotype was seen at least ten times. The chain carries TRBV2 and TRBJ1-5, with TRBD1 as a possible D gene (6 bases). Trimming shortened V by 7 bases and J by 1 base, and 17 bases separated the two germline ends. This CDR3 is built from 16 residues. Germline V gives CDR1 SNHLY, CDR2 FYNNEI. CDR3 nucleotide sequence: TGTGCCAGCACCTTAGAGGGGGAACCAAGCAATCAGCCCCAGCATTTT. As protein: CASTLEGEPSNQPQHF.

The sample holds many counts of this clonotype. The chain joins TRBV29-1 to TRBJ1-6, with 7 bases that match TRBD1. This CDR3 is 13 amino acids long. The V and J ends lost 4 bases and 7 bases, in that order; junction bases with no gene match: 4. Germline loops: CDR1 SQVTM, CDR2 ANQGSEA. CDR3 DNA sequence: TGCAGCGTTGTAACAGGGGAGAATTCACCCCTCCACTTT. This codes for CSVVTGENSPLHF.

The genes are TRBV5-1 and TRBJ2-7; 8 bases fit TRBD1. Germline V lookup: CDR1 SGHRS, CDR2 YFSETQ. J lost 5 bases, V lost 3 bases, and 1 base had no gene match. CDR3 length: 12 residues. In DNA, the CDR3 is TGCGCCAGCAGCTCGACAGGGGACGAGCAGTACTTC. The encoded protein is CASSSTGDEQYF.

This chain joins TRBV20-1 and TRBJ1-6, with 8 positions matching TRBD1. The CDR3 length is 14 residues. Germline V gene data show CDR1 as DFQATT and CDR2 as SNEGSKA (reference sequence). The V gene end was trimmed by 6 bases and the J gene end by 8 bases; junction bases not matched to a gene: 9. CDR3 region: CSAGAGGIDSPLHF. DNA of the CDR3: TGCAGTGCGGGAGCAGGGGGCATTGATTCACCCCTCCACTTT.

At least ten counts were recorded for this clonotype. This sequence joins TRBV4-1 and TRBJ1-3; the D gene is possibly TRBD1 (6 bases). The germline V gene has CDR1 MGHRA and CDR2 YSYEKL. Trimming shortened V by 0 bases and J by 5 bases, and 14 bases separated the two germline ends. This CDR3 has 16 residues. CDR3 loop: CASSQEGRQGRNTIYF. DNA for the CDR3: TGCGCCAGCAGCCAAGAGGGCCGGCAGGGGAGAAACACCATATATTTT.

This chain links TRBV7-2 with TRBJ2-1, with 8 bases aligning to TRBD2. The germline V gene has CDR1 SGHTA and CDR2 FQGNSA. This CDR3 is 15 amino acids long. V gave up 1 base and J gave up 6 bases; unmatched junction bases: 5. CDR3 DNA: TGTGCCAGCAGCTTAGTAAGCGGGAGTGTCAATGAGCAGTTCTTC. It yields the protein CASSLVSGSVNEQFF. The full variable domain, completed using reference TRBV7-2 and TRBJ2-1, is GAGVSQSPSNKVTEKGKDVELRCDPISGHTALYWYRQSLGQGLEFLIYFQGNSAPDKSGLPSDRFSAERTGGSVSTLTIQRTQQEDSAVYLCASSLVSGSVNEQFFGPGTRLTVL.

The chain uses TRBV5-1 and TRBJ1-1, with unresolved D. The CDR3 is 14 amino acids. V lost 5 bases and J 0 bases, leaving 11 bases between the germline ends. The germline V gene has CDR1 SGHRS and CDR2 YFSETQ. CDR3 sequence: CASRIEIMNTEAFF. Written as DNA, the CDR3 is TGCGCCAGCAGGATTGAGATCATGAACACTGAAGCTTTCTTT.

This rearrangement joins TRBV24-1 to TRBJ2-3; 11 nucleotides match TRBD1. V gave up 1 base and J gave up 5 bases; unmatched junction bases: 4. CDR3 length: 16 residues. Germline V lookup: CDR1 KGHDR, CDR2 SFDVKD. In nucleotides, the CDR3 is TGTGCCACCAGTGATTTCAAGGACAGGGGGCAAGATACGCAGTATTTT. Translation: CATSDFKDRGQDTQYF.

Details on this clonotype: This may stem from a read error, because a much larger clone lies one nucleotide away. As DNA, the CDR3 is TGTGCCAGCAGCTTAGGGGAGGGACTAGCGGGGGGAGGAGAGACCCAGTACTTC. Translation gives CASSLGEGLAGGGETQYF. The chain combines TRBV7-9 with TRBJ2-7; TRBD2 matches at 15 bases. TRBJ2-5 explains the end of the DNA better; the J call may be wrong. The CDR3 totals 18 residues. Per the germline V gene, CDR1 is SEHNR and CDR2 is FQNEAQ (reference sequence).

About this clonotype: A much more abundant neighbour one base away suggests this may be a read error. The CDR3 does not end in the conserved phenylalanine or tryptophan, so this is likely a read error. V is TRBV27 and J is TRBJ1-2; weak D call: TRBD1 (5 bases). CDR3 length: 12 residues. The germline gives CDR1 MNHEY, CDR2 SMNVEV (reference sequence). The V and J ends lost 6 bases and 5 bases respectively, with 10 bases between them. CDR3 residues: CASRLRQYGYTV. The CDR3 bases are TGTGCCAGCAGACTTCGACAGTATGGCTACACCGTC.

This clonotype was found many times. The V gene is TRBV19, the J gene TRBJ2-1, with 11 bases matching TRBD2. J lost 5 bases, V lost 3 bases, and 6 bases had no gene match. The CDR3 spans 16 residues. Per germline, CDR1 LNHDA and CDR2 SQIVND (reference sequence). The CDR3 is CASSILTSGGHNEQFF. In DNA, the CDR3 is TGTGCCAGTAGTATCCTCACTAGCGGGGGTCACAATGAGCAGTTCTTC.

With regard to this clonotype: A much larger clonotype is one base distant, so this may be a read error. The chain uses TRBV7-3 and TRBJ2-2; 10 bases match TRBD1. CDR1 and CDR2 from the germline V gene are SGHTA and FQGTGA. CDR3 length equals 15 residues. This chain's CDR3 is CASSLRTGGTGELLF. The CDR3, as DNA: TGTGCCAGCAGCTTAAGGACAGGGGGTACCGGGGAGCTGCTTTTT.

This clonotype was counted many times. This chain's CDR3 is CASRYDRRNTEAFF. For the CDR3, the DNA is TGTGCCAGTAGATACGACAGGCGCAACACTGAAGCTTTCTTT. V usage is TRBV19 and J usage is TRBJ1-1, with a weak D call TRBD1 (6 bases). Trimming stripped 6 bases from V and 2 bases from J, with 13 bases between. The CDR3 loop spans 14 amino acids. Germline lookup yields CDR1 LNHDA and CDR2 SQIVND (reference sequence).

The CDR3 is CSARGLAGSNEQFF. The CDR3 DNA reads TGCAGTGCTCGAGGACTAGCGGGATCCAATGAGCAGTTCTTC. This rearrangement joins TRBV20-1 to TRBJ2-1, with 12 bases identical to TRBD2. The germline CDR1 and CDR2 sequences are DFQATT and SNEGSKA (reference sequence). V was pared by 5 bases and J by 6 bases, with 5 bases of the junction left unmatched. The CDR3 loop spans 14 amino acids.

This clonotype appeared a single time. The missing conserved phenylalanine or tryptophan at the end of this CDR3 makes a read error likely. It is unclear where the CDR3 begins or ends on the DNA, so no DNA is shown, and the CDR3 is as TCRdb lists it. The rearrangement uses TRBV7-9 and TRBJ2-5; the table names TRBD1, a call not compared with the DNA. The CDR3 is made up of 11 amino acids, end residues included. Germline V gene data show CDR1 as SEHNR and CDR2 as FQNEAQ (reference sequence). The CDR3 protein is CASSSLGTGNT.

This clonotype has a count of ten or more. This chain connects TRBV12-3 or TRBV12-4 to TRBJ1-2, with D maybe TRBD1 (5 bases). This CDR3 has 16 residues. Trimming stripped 4 bases from V and 3 bases from J, with 18 bases between. The CDR3 loop is CASSSVRGGADYGYTF. As DNA, the CDR3 is TGTGCCAGCAGTTCTGTAAGGGGAGGGGCCGACTATGGCTACACCTTC.

As concerns this clonotype: It may be a read error: a sequence one base away is much more abundant. The CDR3 carries no conserved terminal phenylalanine or tryptophan, so it likely arises from a read error. The chain couples TRBV18 to TRBJ1-1; D call uncertain. The CDR3 covers 13 residues. The germline CDR1 and CDR2 sequences are KGHSH and LQKENI. V lost 2 bases to trimming and J lost 1 base, with 5 bases between them. The CDR3 bases are TGTGCCAGCTCACCAGGGCCGAACACTGAAGCTTTCCTT. It yields the protein CASSPGPNTEAFL.

For this clonotype: Its ends do not fully match the called genes, so a read error is possible. The rearrangement links TRBV10-3 to TRBJ2-1; 14 bases are a match to TRBD2. In germline, CDR1 is ENHRY, CDR2 SYGVKD. The CDR3 consists of 17 residues. CDR3 coding DNA: TGTGCCAGCAGTTACGGGGGACTAGCGGGAGCCAGTGATGAGCAGTTCTTC. This translates into CASSYGGLAGASDEQFF.

The chain links TRBV9 to TRBJ2-7; 8 bases are a match to TRBD1. With V trimmed by 4 bases and J by 5 bases, 11 bases remained unmatched. The germline gives CDR1 SGDLS, CDR2 YYNGEE. The length of the CDR3 is 15 residues. The CDR3 sequence: CASSRQGTELDEQYF. The CDR3 bases are TGTGCCAGCAGCCGACAGGGGACGGAACTCGACGAGCAGTACTTC.

This sequence joins TRBV28 and TRBJ2-7; 8 positions match TRBD1. Trimming at V came to 5 bases and at J to 3 bases, leaving 12 bases not matched to a gene. Germline CDR1 and CDR2: MDHEN and SYDVKM. The CDR3 is 16 residues long. The CDR3 reads CASSLDRVQEGYEQYF. Written as DNA, the CDR3 is TGTGCCAGCAGTCTGGACAGGGTCCAAGAGGGCTACGAGCAGTACTTC. Drawing the rest from reference TRBV28 and TRBJ2-7, the complete variable domain is DVKVTQSSRYLVKRTGEKVFLECVQDMDHENMFWYRQDPGLGLRLIYFSYDVKMKEKGDIPEGYSVSREKKERFSLILESASTNQTSMYLCASSLDRVQEGYEQYFGPGTRLTVT.

The chain employs TRBV10-3 and TRBJ1-1; D call uncertain. Per the germline V gene, CDR1 is ENHRY and CDR2 is SYGVKD. The V end was cut by 10 bases, the J end by 1 base, with 10 bases between. The CDR3 loop spans 12 amino acids. CDR3 nucleotide sequence: TGTGCCACCGGTATCAAGAACACTGAAGCTTTCTTT. Its protein product is CATGIKNTEAFF.

This clonotype was seen a few times. The J gene is TRBJ2-5, the V gene TRBV20-1; D is possibly TRBD2 (6 bases). Germline CDR1 reads DFQATT; CDR2 reads SNEGSKA (reference sequence). V lost 2 bases and J 1 base, leaving 11 bases between the germline ends. The CDR3 consists of 14 residues. DNA of the CDR3: TGCAGTGCTAGATTTGCGGGGTCCCAAGAGACCCAGTACTTC. Translation: CSARFAGSQETQYF.

This chain links TRBV19 with TRBJ2-7, with D tentatively TRBD2 (5 bases). This CDR3 comprises 14 residues. Germline values: CDR1 LNHDA, CDR2 SQIVND (reference sequence). V lost 5 bases to trimming and J lost 5 bases, with 16 bases between them. CDR3 region: CASSYGVRGNEQYF. The CDR3 nucleotides read TGTGCCAGTAGTTACGGGGTTCGGGGAAACGAGCAGTACTTC.

This clonotype was seen only a few times. The chain recombines TRBV18 with TRBJ1-4; 11 bases fit TRBD1. CDR1 and CDR2 from the germline V gene are KGHSH and LQKENI. V gave up 0 bases and J gave up 7 bases; unmatched junction bases: 4. The CDR3 consists of 16 residues. CDR3 amino acids: CASSPPGTGGSEKLFF. CDR3 in DNA: TGTGCCAGCTCACCACCGGGGACAGGGGGTAGTGAAAAACTGTTTTTT.

The J gene is TRBJ2-7, the V gene TRBV7-8; D remains unclear. The CDR3 covers 14 residues. Trimming took off 0 bases at V and 0 bases at J, with 6 bases between the two ends. CDR1 SGHVS and CDR2 FQNEAQ come from the germline V gene. CDR3 in amino acids: CASSLAHRSYEQYF. CDR3 bases: TGTGCCAGCAGCTTAGCGCACCGCTCCTACGAGCAGTACTTC.

The rearrangement links TRBV10-3 to TRBJ1-3; 11 positions agree with TRBD1. V was pared by 10 bases and J by 7 bases, with 6 bases of the junction left unmatched. This CDR3 is built from 13 residues. CDR1 ENHRY and CDR2 SYGVKD come from the germline V gene. The CDR3 spells CATGQGAKNTIYF. CDR3 nucleotides: TGTGCCACAGGACAGGGGGCCAAGAACACCATATATTTT.